The 14 T cell receptor beta chains reported below all come from one sample, sequenced in a study of technical replicates of blood from a few donors. Generated by immunoSEQ multiplex PCR, the TCRdb table keeps only in-frame clones and is missing some. The sample lists 79,000 or so clones, around 90% occurring once. Specimen: T cells isolated from PBMCs. These receptors all come from a human donor in good health.

This clone was picked up a small number of times. The genes are TRBV2 and TRBJ1-1; TRBD1 agrees at 7 bases. J was trimmed by 10 bases and V by 7 bases; bases with no gene match: 6. The CDR3 is made up of 11 amino acids. Germline V gene sequence: CDR1 SNHLY, CDR2 FYNNEI. This CDR3 is CASTTGEGAFF. The CDR3 DNA follows: TGTGCCAGCACCACAGGGGAAGGAGCTTTCTTT.

This clone was seen just once. The chain uses TRBV5-6 and TRBJ2-5; 8 bases fit TRBD1. CDR3 size: 15 residues. Per the germline V gene, CDR1 is SGHDT and CDR2 is YYEEEE. Trimming took 0 bases from V and 5 from J; bases not matched to a gene: 6. CDR3 nucleotides: TGTGCCAGCAGCTTGGCTGGACAGGGACTGGAGACCCAGTACTTC. It yields the protein CASSLAGQGLETQYF.

The rearrangement joins TRBV5-4 to TRBJ1-1; D uncertain. V gave up 6 bases and J gave up 4 bases, with 16 bases separating them. The CDR3 is 14 amino acids. Germline lookup yields CDR1 SGHNT and CDR2 YYREEE (reference sequence). Here the CDR3 DNA reads TGTGCCAGCACCCCTACCCCAACCCGCACTGAAGCTTTCTTT. Translating it yields CASTPTPTRTEAFF.

The CDR3 region is CASSKGRNTEAFF. As DNA, the CDR3 is TGTGCCAGCAGCAAAGGCAGGAACACTGAAGCTTTCTTT. V is TRBV21-1 and J is TRBJ1-1; the table's D call, TRBD1, has no DNA check behind it. TRBV21-1 is a recognized pseudogene. CDR3 length: 13 amino acids.

The rearrangement uses TRBV4-3 and TRBJ1-3; D remains unclear. Germline CDR1 is LGHNA and CDR2 is YSLEER. The CDR3 contains 16 residues. V gave up 0 bases and J gave up 0 bases, with 9 bases separating them. CDR3 DNA sequence: TGCGCCAGCAGCCAAGATCTGGGCAGCTCTGGAAACACCATATATTTT. Its translation: CASSQDLGSSGNTIYF.

This rearrangement joins TRBV27 to TRBJ1-2, with 9 bases that match TRBD1. This CDR3 is built from 13 residues. With V trimmed by 7 bases and J by 6 bases, 6 bases remained unmatched. Looked up from germline, CDR1 is MNHEY and CDR2 is SMNVEV (reference sequence). The DNA for the CDR3 is TGTGCCAGCACCTCACGGACAGGGGATGGCTACACCTTC. Translated: CASTSRTGDGYTF.

The J gene is TRBJ2-7, the V gene TRBV2; possible D gene TRBD1, 6 bases. Germline CDR1 SNHLY, CDR2 FYNNEI. V lost 6 bases, J lost 3 bases, and 15 bases lay in between. CDR3 length equals 14 residues. CDR3 DNA sequence: TGTGCCAGCAGGGGATTAGGACAGTTCTACGAGCAGTACTTC. It specifies CASRGLGQFYEQYF.

V usage is TRBV28 and J usage is TRBJ1-4; D is ambiguous. The germline V gene encodes CDR1 MDHEN and CDR2 SYDVKM. The CDR3 covers 14 residues. Deletions cut 4 bases from V and 2 bases from J, with 8 bases between. The CDR3, as DNA: TGTGCCAGCAGTTACGGAGCTACTAATGAAAAACTGTTTTTT. It encodes CASSYGATNEKLFF. Drawing the rest from reference TRBV28 and TRBJ1-4, the complete variable domain is DVKVTQSSRYLVKRTGEKVFLECVQDMDHENMFWYRQDPGLGLRLIYFSYDVKMKEKGDIPEGYSVSREKKERFSLILESASTNQTSMYLCASSYGATNEKLFFGSGTQLSVL.

This sequence joins TRBV27 and TRBJ2-1; the match to TRBD2 covers 7 bases. Unmatched junction bases numbered 2, after V lost 2 bases and J lost 4 bases. The CDR3 is 14 residues long. Per the germline V gene, CDR1 is MNHEY and CDR2 is SMNVEV (reference sequence). CDR3 sequence reads: CASSLVRGYNEQFF. CDR3 sequence (DNA): TGTGCCAGCAGTTTAGTGCGGGGGTACAATGAGCAGTTCTTC.

The chain joins TRBV28 to TRBJ2-1; D call uncertain. Germline V gives CDR1 MDHEN, CDR2 SYDVKM. The germline V and J ends were trimmed by 3 bases and 2 bases, with 8 bases remaining between them. The length of the CDR3 is 14 residues. CDR3 residues: CASSFHRPYNEQFF. CDR3 sequence (DNA): TGTGCCAGCAGTTTTCACAGACCCTACAATGAGCAGTTCTTC.

The CDR3 DNA follows: TGTGCCAGCAGCCTAGGACAGACTCTTTACGAGCAGTACTTC. Its translation is CASSLGQTLYEQYF. The gene calls are TRBV9 and TRBJ2-7; possible D gene TRBD1, 6 bases. Germline CDR1 reads SGDLS; CDR2 reads YYNGEE. The CDR3 sequence is 14 residues long. The V end was cut by 4 bases, the J end by 4 bases, with 15 bases between.

The chain uses TRBV9 and TRBJ2-1; D possibly corresponds to TRBD1 (5 bases). This CDR3 is 15 amino acids long. V lost 4 bases, J lost 0 bases, and 11 bases lay in between. CDR1 and CDR2 (germline): SGDLS, YYNGEE. CDR3: CASSLDTSSYNEQFF. In DNA, the CDR3 is TGTGCCAGCAGCCTGGACACGAGCTCCTACAATGAGCAGTTCTTC.

The rearrangement uses TRBV28 and TRBJ1-5; 10 positions match TRBD1. This CDR3 region has 18 residues. J gave up 0 bases and V 3 bases, and 8 bases lay outside the gene matches. CDR1 and CDR2 (germline): MDHEN, SYDVKM. This CDR3 is CASSFGTGTGVSNQPQHF. The DNA of the CDR3 is TGTGCCAGCAGTTTTGGAACCGGGACAGGGGTTAGCAATCAGCCCCAGCATTTT. The full variable domain, its missing parts supplied by reference TRBV28 and TRBJ1-5, is DVKVTQSSRYLVKRTGEKVFLECVQDMDHENMFWYRQDPGLGLRLIYFSYDVKMKEKGDIPEGYSVSREKKERFSLILESASTNQTSMYLCASSFGTGTGVSNQPQHFGDGTRLSIL.

This chain uses TRBV25-1 with TRBJ2-2, with 8 bases lining up with TRBD2. Losses at the gene ends were 4 bases for V and 4 bases for J; bases not matched to a gene: 5. Per the germline V gene, CDR1 is MGHDK and CDR2 is SYGVNS. The CDR3 runs 15 residues. The CDR3 is CASSAGTRATGELFF. CDR3 nucleotides: TGTGCCAGCAGTGCCGGGACTAGGGCCACCGGGGAGCTGTTTTTT. Drawing the rest from reference TRBV25-1 and TRBJ2-2, the complete variable domain is EADIYQTPRYLVIGTGKKITLECSQTMGHDKMYWYQQDPGMELHLIHYSYGVNSTEKGDLSSESTVSRIRTEHFPLTLESARPSHTSQYLCASSAGTRATGELFFGEGSRLTVL.